This TCR beta chain is drawn from a study of control samples from healthy donors and cancer patients. Sequenced by immunoSEQ multiplex PCR; TCRdb stores in-frame clones only, minus some. This table lists fewer than 250,000 clones. Trimming took 1 base from V and 7 from J, leaving 13 bases between them. The V gene's germline CDR1 is SGHVS and CDR2 FQNEAQ. The CDR3 totals 14 residues. The material sequenced was blood. This receptor was taken from a woman under 40 in good health. The rearrangement links TRBV7-8 to TRBJ2-5, with D tentatively TRBD1 (5 bases). The CDR3, as DNA: TGTGCCAGCAGCTTAGTCCAGGGTACGGTGACCCAGTACTTC. Translating gives CASSLVQGTVTQYF.